The 3 T cell receptor beta chains given below trace back to one sample, sequenced in a study of blood T cell repertoires in COVID-19. TCRdb's copy holds only in-frame clones and misses some; the assay was immunoSEQ multiplex PCR. The sample holds 150,000 or so clones, approximately 89% seen once. The material sequenced was peripheral blood. These receptors came from a man in his fifties or sixties with acute or convalescent COVID-19.

V gene TRBV5-6 combines with J gene TRBJ1-3, with D maybe TRBD1 (5 bases). Trimming shortened V by 4 bases and J by 1 base, and 9 bases separated the two germline ends. This CDR3 region has 14 residues. The germline gives CDR1 SGHDT, CDR2 YYEEEE. CDR3 coding DNA: TGTGCCAGCAGCCAGGGTTGGTCTGGAAACACCATATATTTT. Translated: CASSQGWSGNTIYF.

The J gene is TRBJ2-3, the V gene TRBV18; 7 bases align to TRBD1. The CDR3 contains 15 residues. The germline V gene encodes CDR1 KGHSH and CDR2 LQKENI. Trimming at V came to 3 bases and at J to 3 bases, leaving 6 bases not matched to a gene. The chain's CDR3 is CASSPTGVRTDTQYF. CDR3 sequence (DNA): TGTGCCAGCTCACCTACAGGGGTAAGAACAGATACGCAGTATTTT.

This clone has just a few counts. This chain connects TRBV19 to TRBJ2-1; TRBD1 agrees at 7 bases. This CDR3 is 14 amino acids long. The V segment lost 4 bases and the J segment 3 bases; nucleotides outside the gene matches: 3. Germline V gene lookup returns CDR1 LNHDA and CDR2 SQIVND (reference sequence). The CDR3 DNA is TGTGCCAGTAGTAACCAGGGGGACTACAATGAGCAGTTCTTC. Amino acid sequence: CASSNQGDYNEQFF. Filled out from reference TRBV19 and TRBJ2-1, the complete variable domain reads DGGITQSPKYLFRKEGQNVTLSCEQNLNHDAMYWYRQDPGQGLRLIYYSQIVNDFQKGDIAEGYSVSREKKESFPLTVTSAQKNPTAFYLCASSNQGDYNEQFFGPGTRLTVL.